Listed here are 32 T cell receptor beta chains from one sample, sequenced in a study of identical twins. TCRdb reprocessed the 5' RACE reads with MiXCR, giving one entry per CDR3 protein. Seen here are 150,000 or so distinct CDR3 sequences, 3% to 4.5% observed once, and the top ten hold around 8.1%. Material for sequencing was memory T cells sorted from blood. These receptors were obtained from a man aged 18 to 35 in good health.

There are many counts of this clonotype. The chain carries TRBV29-1 and TRBJ2-1; 10 positions match TRBD2. The germline gives CDR1 SQVTM, CDR2 ANQGSEA. The CDR3 has 14 amino acids. V was clipped by 6 bases and J by 6 bases; unmatched bases: 8. The CDR3 reads CSVAIAGGGNEQFF. For the CDR3, the DNA is TGCAGCGTAGCAATAGCGGGAGGAGGCAATGAGCAGTTCTTC.

This clonotype was recorded at least ten times. The chain is built from TRBV6-5 and TRBJ1-4; no clear D gene. The CDR3 is 12 residues long. In germline, CDR1 is MNHEY, CDR2 SVGAGI. V was trimmed by 6 bases and J by 7 bases, leaving 9 bases between them. Here the CDR3 reads CASRTEGEKLFF. The CDR3 region has the DNA TGTGCCAGCAGAACAGAAGGTGAAAAACTGTTTTTT.

This clonotype was found many times. The chain joins TRBV10-3 to TRBJ2-1; possible D gene TRBD2, 6 bases. V lost 4 bases and J lost 6, with 10 bases in between. The germline gives CDR1 ENHRY, CDR2 SYGVKD. The CDR3 length is 13 residues. The CDR3 reads CAISGGDGNEQFF. The CDR3 nucleotides read TGTGCCATCAGTGGGGGGGACGGCAATGAGCAGTTCTTC.

This clonotype was counted at least ten times. The rearrangement links TRBV3-1 to TRBJ2-1, with D tentatively TRBD1 (6 bases). The CDR3 runs to 13 residues. V lost 6 bases, J lost 8 bases, and 14 bases lay in between. The V gene's germline CDR1 is LGHDT and CDR2 YNNKEL (reference sequence). The CDR3 nucleotides read TGTGCCAGCAGTAACAGGGCTAGCTATGAGCAGTTCTTC. This translates into CASSNRASYEQFF.

This clonotype was detected many times. V gene TRBV12-3 or TRBV12-4 combines with J gene TRBJ1-5; no clear D. The CDR3 length is 14 residues. Between the trimmed V and J ends, which lost 3 bases and 2 bases, there was a span of 8 bases. CDR3 nucleotide sequence: TGTGCCAGCAGTTTTACGGAACGCAATCAGCCCCAGCATTTT. As protein: CASSFTERNQPQHF.

This clonotype was detected many times. The CDR3 loop is CASSSGGSYNEQFF. In DNA form, the CDR3 reads TGTGCCAGCAGCAGCGGGGGCTCCTACAATGAGCAGTTCTTC. The chain combines TRBV7-9 with TRBJ2-1, with TRBD2 identical over 8 bases. With V trimmed by 5 bases and J by 0 bases, 0 bases remained unmatched. CDR3 length: 14 amino acids. Germline V gene lookup returns CDR1 SEHNR and CDR2 FQNEAQ (reference sequence).

This clonotype was picked up many times. The chain joins TRBV5-1 to TRBJ2-1; 10 nucleotides match TRBD1. The CDR3 is 15 residues long. The ends lost 0 bases at V and 9 bases at J; junction bases unmatched: 6. From germline, CDR1 is SGHRS and CDR2 YFSETQ. The CDR3 sequence is CASSLAGTGDSEQFF. In DNA, the CDR3 is TGCGCCAGCAGCTTGGCAGGGACAGGGGATAGTGAGCAGTTCTTC.

This clonotype was observed at least ten times. With a much larger clone just one base away, this may be a read error. The chain employs TRBV28 and TRBJ2-5; perhaps TRBD1 as D (6 bases). The CDR3 loop spans 13 amino acids. CDR1 is MDHEN and CDR2 is SYDVKM in the germline V gene. This CDR3 is CPSSHRDRETQYF. CDR3 sequence (DNA): TGTCCCAGCAGCCACAGGGATAGGGAGACCCAGTACTTC.

The sample holds many counts of this clonotype. V and J are TRBV5-1 and TRBJ2-1; 13 bases align to TRBD2. The length of the CDR3 is 15 residues. Germline V lookup: CDR1 SGHRS, CDR2 YFSETQ. J was trimmed by 6 bases and V by 4 bases; bases with no gene match: 4. The CDR3 bases are TGCGCCAGCAGCGAAGGGACTAGCGGGGCCAATGAGCAGTTCTTC. It translates to CASSEGTSGANEQFF.

This clonotype was seen repeatedly, ten times or more. The chain uses TRBV5-1 and TRBJ2-1, with 10 bases aligning to TRBD2. The CDR3 totals 15 residues. The germline V gene has CDR1 SGHRS and CDR2 YFSETQ. V was pared by 0 bases and J by 9 bases, with 6 bases of the junction left unmatched. The CDR3 sequence is CASSLDSGRWGEQFF. The DNA for the CDR3 is TGCGCCAGCAGCTTGGATAGCGGGAGGTGGGGTGAGCAGTTCTTC.

This clonotype was seen repeatedly, ten times or more. The V gene is TRBV20-1, the J gene TRBJ2-3; D perhaps matches TRBD1 (5 bases). Trimming removed 8 bases from V and 2 bases from J, with 14 bases in between. CDR3 size: 13 residues. Per germline, CDR1 DFQATT and CDR2 SNEGSKA (reference sequence). CDR3 region: CSKLRVSTDTQYF. The CDR3 nucleotides are TGCAGTAAGCTCAGGGTTTCCACAGATACGCAGTATTTT.

There are many counts of this clonotype. V is TRBV7-7 and J is TRBJ2-2, with D possibly being TRBD2 (5 bases). The CDR3 covers 15 residues. The ends were cut back, 2 bases at V and 3 bases at J, with 10 bases in the middle. Per germline, CDR1 SSHAT and CDR2 FNYEAQ (reference sequence). The CDR3 region is CASSLSGSYTGELFF. For the CDR3, the DNA is TGTGCCAGCAGCTTATCGGGATCGTACACCGGGGAGCTGTTTTTT.

This clonotype was seen many times. CDR3 sequence reads: CASRSSYEQYV. The CDR3 nucleotides are TGTGCCAGCAGGAGTTCCTACGAGCAGTACGTC. The chain combines TRBV6-1 with TRBJ2-7; no definite D call. The germline V gene has CDR1 MNHNS and CDR2 SASEGT. Between the trimmed V and J ends, which lost 6 bases and 1 base, there was a span of 4 bases. This CDR3 contains 11 residues.

This clonotype has ten or more counts. The chain carries TRBV28 and TRBJ1-1; D is ambiguous. Trimming shortened V by 5 bases and J by 3 bases, and 19 bases separated the two germline ends. The CDR3 covers 16 residues. CDR1 MDHEN and CDR2 SYDVKM come from the germline V gene. CDR3 bases: TGTGCCAGCAGTCCTCGCGGAGGGCGGATTTACACTGAAGCTTTCTTT. The encoded protein is CASSPRGGRIYTEAFF.

The sample holds a few counts of this clonotype. J is TRBJ2-5 and V is TRBV5-5; 9 bases map to TRBD2. The CDR3 loop spans 16 amino acids. CDR1 is SGHKS and CDR2 is YYEKEE in the germline V gene (reference sequence). V dropped 1 base and J dropped 3; count of bases not matched to a gene: 7. The CDR3 is CASSLLTGLAEETQYF. The CDR3 nucleotides read TGTGCCAGCAGCTTGCTCACGGGACTAGCAGAAGAGACCCAGTACTTC.

The sample holds many counts of this clonotype. The genes are TRBV20-1 and TRBJ1-1; TRBD1 aligns across 9 bases. The CDR3 loop spans 16 amino acids. After removal of 6 bases from V and 6 bases from J, the junction contained 17 bases not matched to a gene. Per the germline V gene, CDR1 is DFQATT and CDR2 is SNEGSKA (reference sequence). This CDR3 is CSAPVERGQGLPEAFF. Written as DNA, the CDR3 is TGCAGTGCACCAGTAGAGCGGGGACAGGGACTTCCTGAAGCTTTCTTT.

This clonotype came up many times. J is TRBJ2-5 and V is TRBV11-2; 7 bases fit TRBD1. After removal of 3 bases from V and 1 base from J, the junction contained 8 bases not matched to a gene. The germline CDR1 and CDR2 sequences are SGHAT and FQNNGV. CDR3 size: 16 residues. DNA for the CDR3: TGTGCCAGCAGCTTCTCTGGGACAGCGTTCCAAGAGACCCAGTACTTC. This gives the protein CASSFSGTAFQETQYF.

The rearrangement uses TRBV7-9 and TRBJ1-5, with D maybe TRBD1 (6 bases). Germline assignment: CDR1 SEHNR and CDR2 FQNEAQ (reference sequence). The CDR3 totals 16 residues. V lost 1 base, J lost 1 base, and 11 bases lay in between. Written as DNA, the CDR3 is TGTGCCAGCAGCTTAGGGCAGGGGTTGAGCAATCAGCCCCAGCATTTT. Amino acids: CASSLGQGLSNQPQHF.

This clonotype was counted many times. The V gene is TRBV5-8, the J gene TRBJ2-1; 11 bases are shared with TRBD2. The trim removed 3 bases at V and 3 bases at J, leaving 5 bases unmatched. The V gene's germline CDR1 is SGHTS and CDR2 YDEGEE. This CDR3 is 16 amino acids long. The CDR3 is CASSSLLAGVYNEQFF. The CDR3 DNA reads as TGTGCCAGCAGCTCTCTACTAGCGGGAGTCTACAATGAGCAGTTCTTC.

This clonotype was counted at least ten times. The rearrangement uses TRBV5-1 and TRBJ2-5; 8 nucleotides match TRBD2. Germline V lookup: CDR1 SGHRS, CDR2 YFSETQ. The CDR3 runs to 14 residues. Losses at the gene ends were 4 bases for V and 2 bases for J; bases not matched to a gene: 4. The CDR3 loop is CASSPGTRQETQYF. The DNA for the CDR3 is TGCGCCAGCAGCCCCGGGACTAGACAAGAGACCCAGTACTTC. Variable domain in full (rest from reference TRBV5-1 and TRBJ2-5): KAGVTQTPRYLIKTRGQQVTLSCSPISGHRSVSWYQQTPGQGLQFLFEYFSETQRNKGNFPGRFSGRQFSNSRSEMNVSTLELGDSALYLCASSPGTRQETQYFGPGTRLLVL.

Ten or more counts support this clonotype. This chain connects TRBV7-2 to TRBJ1-3; D is unclear. This CDR3 spans 15 amino acids. Trimming cost V 3 bases and J 0 bases, with 9 bases left between them. Germline assignment: CDR1 SGHTA and CDR2 FQGNSA. CDR3: CASSFASGSGNTIYF. The CDR3 region has the DNA TGTGCCAGCAGCTTTGCCTCAGGCTCTGGAAACACCATATATTTT.

This clonotype has at least ten counts. V is TRBV5-1 and J is TRBJ2-1; TRBD2 matches at 14 bases. CDR1 SGHRS and CDR2 YFSETQ come from the germline V gene. The ends lost 0 bases at V and 13 bases at J; junction bases unmatched: 6. This CDR3 is 15 amino acids long. CDR3 in DNA: TGCGCCAGCAGCTTGGCAGGGACTAGCGGGAGAAAACAGTTCTTC. Translation gives CASSLAGTSGRKQFF.

This clonotype has ten or more counts. V and J are TRBV7-8 and TRBJ1-4, with no clear D. Germline CDR1 is SGHVS and CDR2 is FQNEAQ. The CDR3 has 15 amino acids. V shed 5 bases and J shed 3 bases, with 13 bases lying between them. CDR3 in amino acids: CASSLLRGPNEKLFF. In DNA form, the CDR3 reads TGTGCCAGCAGCCTCCTTCGAGGGCCTAATGAAAAACTGTTTTTT. The complete variable domain, with remaining parts taken from reference TRBV7-8 and TRBJ1-4, reads GAGVSQSPRYKVAKRGQDVALRCDPISGHVSLFWYQQALGQGPEFLTYFQNEAQLDKSGLPSDRFFAERPEGSVSTLKIQRTQQEDSAVYLCASSLLRGPNEKLFFGSGTQLSVL.

A word on this clonotype: This may arise from a read error, as a much more abundant clone is one base away. V gene TRBV6-5 combines with J gene TRBJ1-5; the D gene is possibly TRBD1 (5 bases). Germline assignment: CDR1 MNHEY and CDR2 SVGAGI. The length of the CDR3 is 13 residues. Trimming took off 0 bases at V and 11 bases at J, with 11 bases between the two ends. The CDR3 loop is CASSYSGDPSQHF. Here the CDR3 DNA reads TGTGCCAGCAGTTACTCAGGGGACCCGTCCCAGCATTTT.

This clonotype appeared many times. The rearrangement uses TRBV14 and TRBJ2-2; the D gene is possibly TRBD2 (6 bases). CDR3 length: 13 residues. Germline V gene lookup returns CDR1 SGHDN and CDR2 FVKESK. V was clipped by 5 bases and J by 4 bases, with 8 bases between them. The CDR3 DNA sequence: TGTGCCAGCAGCAGGGGAGGCACCGGGGAGCTGTTTTTT. It yields the protein CASSRGGTGELFF.

The gene calls are TRBV5-1 and TRBJ2-1, with 10 bases that match TRBD2. From germline, CDR1 is SGHRS and CDR2 YFSETQ. This CDR3 region has 16 residues. V lost 2 bases, J lost 0 bases, and 2 bases stayed unmatched. The CDR3 coding sequence is TGCGCCAGCAGCTTCCCTAGCGGGAGCTCCTACAATGAGCAGTTCTTC. Translation: CASSFPSGSSYNEQFF.

There are many counts of this clonotype. This chain joins TRBV4-1 and TRBJ2-1, with a weak D call TRBD2 (6 bases). The V end was cut by 0 bases, the J end by 10 bases, with 22 bases between. Germline V CDR1 and CDR2: MGHRA, YSYEKL. The CDR3 runs to 17 residues. DNA for the CDR3: TGCGCCAGCAGCCAAGATTCCCGGGGGTTTGGGTTCGCCGAGCAGTTCTTC. Translated, it gives CASSQDSRGFGFAEQFF.

In its sample, this clonotype was seen a few times. V and J are TRBV3-1 and TRBJ2-7, with D possibly called TRBD1 or TRBD2 (5 bases each). The germline V gene has CDR1 LGHDT and CDR2 YNNKEL (reference sequence). Trimming stripped 3 bases from V and 2 bases from J, with 11 bases between. CDR3 length: 14 residues. The CDR3 sequence is CASSHGTVAYEQYV. The CDR3 bases are TGTGCCAGCAGCCATGGGACGGTCGCCTACGAGCAGTACGTC.

This clonotype has at least ten counts. In DNA, the CDR3 is TGTGCCAGCAAGCGCAATTTGAACACTGAAGCTTTCTTT. Translating it yields CASKRNLNTEAFF. The V and J genes are TRBV6-1 and TRBJ1-1; D remains unclear. The CDR3 is made up of 13 amino acids. In germline, CDR1 is MNHNS, CDR2 SASEGT. V was trimmed by 7 bases and J by 0 bases, leaving 9 bases between them.

This clonotype was counted ten times or more. The genes are TRBV3-1 and TRBJ1-2; TRBD1 aligns across 10 bases. CDR1 LGHDT and CDR2 YNNKEL come from the germline V gene (reference sequence). Trimming removed 4 bases from V and 7 bases from J; junction bases left unmatched: 6. The CDR3 contains 14 residues. CDR3 DNA sequence: TGTGCCAGCAGCCGGGCGCGGACAGGGGGTGGCTACACCTTC. Translation: CASSRARTGGGYTF.

In this sample, this clonotype turned up many times. The J gene is TRBJ2-4, the V gene TRBV21-1; the D call of TRBD2 is as the table states it, not checked on the DNA. TRBV21-1 is deemed a pseudogene. The CDR3 loop spans 16 amino acids. The chain's CDR3 is CASGTHTFLAKNIQYF. CDR3 nucleotides: TGTGCCAGCGGGACTCATACCTTCCTAGCCAAAAACATTCAGTACTTC.

This clonotype was counted at least ten times. The genes are TRBV7-9 and TRBJ2-5; 11 bases agree with TRBD2. CDR1 is SEHNR, CDR2 FQNEAQ, per germline (reference sequence). Losses at the gene ends were 5 bases for V and 2 bases for J; bases not matched to a gene: 4. The CDR3 consists of 15 residues. In DNA, the CDR3 is TGTGCCAGCAGCCTGGGACTAGCGGCGCAAGAGACCCAGTACTTC. This sequence encodes CASSLGLAAQETQYF. Based on the CDR3 plus reference TRBV7-9 and TRBJ2-5, the full variable domain is DTGVSQNPRHKITKRGQNVTFRCDPISEHNRLYWYRQTLGQGPEFLTYFQNEAQLEKSRLLSDRFSAERPKGSFSTLEIQRTEQGDSAMYLCASSLGLAAQETQYFGPGTRLLVL.